The source of this T cell receptor beta chain is a study of blood T cell repertoires in COVID-19. This study enrolled people aged about 18 to 100 from around 26 US geographic areas. Clinical history reported by participants formed the basis on which cohorts were assigned. Exposed participants came across a COVID-19 case within 2 weeks before study entry. The ends lost 3 bases at V and 6 bases at J; junction bases unmatched: 10. The V gene's germline CDR1 is SGHRS and CDR2 YFSETQ. The CDR3 is 15 amino acids. Under the authors' procedure: Amplified reference gene primers provided the basis for estimating nucleated cell counts. Sequencing was performed with immunoSEQ multiplex PCR; in TCRdb, only in-frame clones are kept and a portion is missing. From that table come the V and J calls and clone size; the DNA was used to work out D and trimming. The data show 200,000 to 250,000 clones, 80% to 90% seen once.

The sequence derives from a woman in her thirties who had been exposed to COVID-19. This chain joins TRBV5-1 and TRBJ2-5; the match to TRBD1 covers 8 bases. Sequencing input: PBMCs or T cells enriched from blood (not recorded which). The DNA for the CDR3 is TGCGCCAGCAGCTCTTTCCGGGACAGGCCCAAGACCCAGTACTTC. This sequence encodes CASSSFRDRPKTQYF.